This T cell receptor beta chain was obtained from a study of radiotherapy plus CTLA-4 blockade in lung cancer. Germline V gene lookup returns CDR1 KGHSH and CDR2 LQKENI. The CDR3 sequence is 15 residues long. V gave up 6 bases and J gave up 6 bases; unmatched junction bases: 11. A remark on this clone: The same CDR3 arises from other DNA sequences in this sample as well.

Profiled with immunoSEQ multiplex PCR; TCRdb holds only in-frame clones, not every one. The sample shows roughly 93,000 clones, roughly 80% of them seen only once. This sequence joins TRBV18 and TRBJ1-5; 7 nucleotides agree with TRBD1. The sequences come from peripheral blood, collected from a patient treated with radiotherapy plus ipilimumab. This TCR derives from a human donor with non-small cell lung cancer who had a partial response to radiotherapy plus ipilimumab. CDR3 DNA sequence: TGTGCCAGCTCGCCAGACAGGGTTGTGAGTCAGCCCCAGCATTTT. Its translation is CASSPDRVVSQPQHF. The full variable domain, rest sourced from reference TRBV18 and TRBJ1-5, is NAGVMQNPRHLVRRRGQEARLRCSPMKGHSHVYWYRQLPEEGLKFMVYLQKENIIDESGMPKERFSAEFPKEGPSILRIQQVVRGDSAAYFCASSPDRVVSQPQHFGDGTRLSIL.